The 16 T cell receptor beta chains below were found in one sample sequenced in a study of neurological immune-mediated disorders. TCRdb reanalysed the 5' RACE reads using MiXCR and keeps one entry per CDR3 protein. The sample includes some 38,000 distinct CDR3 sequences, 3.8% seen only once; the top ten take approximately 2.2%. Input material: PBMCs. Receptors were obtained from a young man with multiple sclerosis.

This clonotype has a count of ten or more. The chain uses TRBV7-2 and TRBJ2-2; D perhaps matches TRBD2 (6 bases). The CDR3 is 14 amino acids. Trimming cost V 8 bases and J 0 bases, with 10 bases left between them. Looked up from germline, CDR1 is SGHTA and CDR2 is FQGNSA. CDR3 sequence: CASGSGPNTGELFF. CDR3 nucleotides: TGTGCCAGCGGTAGCGGACCGAACACCGGGGAGCTGTTTTTT. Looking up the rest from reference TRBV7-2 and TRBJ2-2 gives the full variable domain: GAGVSQSPSNKVTEKGKDVELRCDPISGHTALYWYRQSLGQGLEFLIYFQGNSAPDKSGLPSDRFSAERTGGSVSTLTIQRTQQEDSAVYLCASGSGPNTGELFFGEGSRLTVL.

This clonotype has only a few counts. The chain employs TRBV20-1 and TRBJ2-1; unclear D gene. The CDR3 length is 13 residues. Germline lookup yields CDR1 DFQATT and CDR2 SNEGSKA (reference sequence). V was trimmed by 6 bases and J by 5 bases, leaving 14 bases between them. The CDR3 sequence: CSARTPGHNEQFF. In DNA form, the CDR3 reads TGCAGTGCCCGGACCCCCGGCCACAATGAGCAGTTCTTC.

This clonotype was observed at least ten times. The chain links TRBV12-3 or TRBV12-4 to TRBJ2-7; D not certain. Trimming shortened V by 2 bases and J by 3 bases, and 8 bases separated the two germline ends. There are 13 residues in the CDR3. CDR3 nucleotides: TGTGCCAGCAGTTTAAATGAACTCTACGAGCAGTACTTC. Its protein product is CASSLNELYEQYF.

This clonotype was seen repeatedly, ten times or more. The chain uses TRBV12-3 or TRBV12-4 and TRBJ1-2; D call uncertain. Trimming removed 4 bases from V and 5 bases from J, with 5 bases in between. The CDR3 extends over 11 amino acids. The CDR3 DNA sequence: TGTGCCAGCAGTTCCCTGTATGGCTACACCTTC. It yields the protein CASSSLYGYTF.

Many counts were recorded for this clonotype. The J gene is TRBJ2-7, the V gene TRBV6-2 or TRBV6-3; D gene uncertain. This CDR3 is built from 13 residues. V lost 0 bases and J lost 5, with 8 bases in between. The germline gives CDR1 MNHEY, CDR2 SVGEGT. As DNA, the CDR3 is TGTGCCAGCAGTTACTCCTTTATCCACGAGCAGTACTTC. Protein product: CASSYSFIHEQYF.

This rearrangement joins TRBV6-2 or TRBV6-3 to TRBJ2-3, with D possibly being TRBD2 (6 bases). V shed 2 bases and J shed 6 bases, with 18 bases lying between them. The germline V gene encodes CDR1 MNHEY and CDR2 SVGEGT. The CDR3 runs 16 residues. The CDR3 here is CASSYPPPEGWDTQYF. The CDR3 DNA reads TGTGCCAGCAGTTACCCTCCCCCGGAGGGGTGGGATACGCAGTATTTT.

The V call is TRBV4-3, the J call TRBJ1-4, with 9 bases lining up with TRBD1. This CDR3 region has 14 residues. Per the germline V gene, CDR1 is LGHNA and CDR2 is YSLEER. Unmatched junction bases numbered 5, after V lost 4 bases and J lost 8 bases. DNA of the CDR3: TGCGCCAGCAGCCGGACAGGGGAAGGGGAAAAACTGTTTTTT. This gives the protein CASSRTGEGEKLFF.

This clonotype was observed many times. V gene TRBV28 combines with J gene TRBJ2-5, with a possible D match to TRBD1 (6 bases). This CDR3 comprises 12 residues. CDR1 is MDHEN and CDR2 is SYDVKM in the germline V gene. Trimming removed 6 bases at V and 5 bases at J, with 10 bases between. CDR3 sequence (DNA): TGTGCCAGCAGCCCAACAGGGGAGACCCAGTACTTC. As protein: CASSPTGETQYF.

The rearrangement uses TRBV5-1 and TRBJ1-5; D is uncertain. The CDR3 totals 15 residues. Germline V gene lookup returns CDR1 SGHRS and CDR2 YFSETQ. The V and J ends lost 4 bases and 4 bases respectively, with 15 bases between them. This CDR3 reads CASSPGVVPNQPQHF. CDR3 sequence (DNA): TGCGCCAGCAGCCCCGGTGTCGTTCCTAATCAGCCCCAGCATTTT.

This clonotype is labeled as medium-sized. The CDR3 here is CSVEADFTEAFF. CDR3 DNA: TGCAGCGTTGAAGCAGATTTTACTGAAGCTTTCTTT. The chain couples TRBV29-1 to TRBJ1-1; D ambiguous. In germline, CDR1 is SQVTM, CDR2 ANQGSEA. Deletions cut 1 base from V and 5 bases from J, with 8 bases between. CDR3 length: 12 residues.

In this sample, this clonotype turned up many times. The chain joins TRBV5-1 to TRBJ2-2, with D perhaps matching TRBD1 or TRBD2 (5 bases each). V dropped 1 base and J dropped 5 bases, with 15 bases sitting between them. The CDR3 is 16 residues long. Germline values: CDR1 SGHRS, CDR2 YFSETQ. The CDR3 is CASSLSVGRGTGELFF. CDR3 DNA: TGCGCCAGCAGCTTGTCGGTGGGGCGAGGGACCGGGGAGCTGTTTTTT.

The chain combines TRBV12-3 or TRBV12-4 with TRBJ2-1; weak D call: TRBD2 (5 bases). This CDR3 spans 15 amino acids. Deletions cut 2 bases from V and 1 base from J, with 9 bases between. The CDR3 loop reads CASSLSGRSYNEQFF. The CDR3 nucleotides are TGTGCCAGCAGTTTAAGTGGGAGATCCTACAATGAGCAGTTCTTC.

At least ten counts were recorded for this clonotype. CDR3 region: CASSFGTDQETQYF. CDR3 nucleotide sequence: TGTGCCAGCAGTTTCGGGACCGACCAAGAGACCCAGTACTTC. J is TRBJ2-5 and V is TRBV12-3 or TRBV12-4, with D perhaps assigned TRBD1 or TRBD2 (5 bases each). Trimming cost V 3 bases and J 0 bases, with 8 bases left between them. The CDR3 is made up of 14 amino acids.

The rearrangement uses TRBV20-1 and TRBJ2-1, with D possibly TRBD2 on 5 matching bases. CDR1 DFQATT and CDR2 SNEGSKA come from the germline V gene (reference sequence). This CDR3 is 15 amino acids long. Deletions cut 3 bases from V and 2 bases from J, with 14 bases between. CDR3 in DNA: TGCAGTGCTAGTCGAAGCCTAGCTGCCTACAATGAGCAGTTCTTC. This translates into CSASRSLAAYNEQFF.

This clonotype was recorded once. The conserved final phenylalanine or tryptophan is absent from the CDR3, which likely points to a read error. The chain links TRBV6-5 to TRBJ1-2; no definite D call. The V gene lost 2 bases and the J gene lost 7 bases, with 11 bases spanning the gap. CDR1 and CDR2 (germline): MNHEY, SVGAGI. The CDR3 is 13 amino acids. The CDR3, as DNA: TGTGCCAGCAGTTACCCGGGGTCTGGTGGCTACACCAAC. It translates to CASSYPGSGGYTN.

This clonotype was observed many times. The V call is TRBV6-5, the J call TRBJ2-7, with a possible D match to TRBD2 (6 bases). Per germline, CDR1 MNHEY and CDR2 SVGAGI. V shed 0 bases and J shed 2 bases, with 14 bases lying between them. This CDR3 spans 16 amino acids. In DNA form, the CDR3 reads TGTGCCAGCAGTTACTCGAGTTTTCTAGCGCCCTACGAGCAGTACTTC. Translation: CASSYSSFLAPYEQYF.